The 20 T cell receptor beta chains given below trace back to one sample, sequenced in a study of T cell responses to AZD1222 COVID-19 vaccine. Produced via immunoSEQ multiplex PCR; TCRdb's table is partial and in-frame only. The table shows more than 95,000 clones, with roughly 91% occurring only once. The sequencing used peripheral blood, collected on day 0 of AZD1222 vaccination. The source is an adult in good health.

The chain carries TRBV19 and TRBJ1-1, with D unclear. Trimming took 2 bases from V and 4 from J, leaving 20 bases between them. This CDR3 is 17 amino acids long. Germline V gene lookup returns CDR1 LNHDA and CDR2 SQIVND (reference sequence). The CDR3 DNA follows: TGTGCCAGTAGTATAACGGGATTCACGGTTTTGGGCACTGAAGCTTTCTTT. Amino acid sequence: CASSITGFTVLGTEAFF.

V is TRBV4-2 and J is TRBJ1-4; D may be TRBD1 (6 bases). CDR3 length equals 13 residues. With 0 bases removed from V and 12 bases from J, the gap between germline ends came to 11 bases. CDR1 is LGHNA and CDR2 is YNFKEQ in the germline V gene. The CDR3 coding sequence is TGTGCCAGCAGCCAAGATCAGGGGAAAGAACTGTTTTTT. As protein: CASSQDQGKELFF.

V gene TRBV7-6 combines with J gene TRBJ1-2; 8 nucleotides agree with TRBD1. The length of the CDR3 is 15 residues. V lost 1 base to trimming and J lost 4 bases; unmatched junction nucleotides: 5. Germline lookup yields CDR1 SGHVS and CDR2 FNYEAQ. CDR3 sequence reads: CASSLGSGGGYGYTF. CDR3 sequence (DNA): TGTGCCAGCAGCTTAGGTTCAGGGGGCGGCTATGGCTACACCTTC. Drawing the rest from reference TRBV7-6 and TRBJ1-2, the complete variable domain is GAGVSQSPRYKVTKRGQDVALRCDPISGHVSLYWYRQALGQGPEFLTYFNYEAQQDKSGLPNDRFSAERPEGSISTLTIQRTEQRDSAMYRCASSLGSGGGYGYTFGSGTRLTVV.

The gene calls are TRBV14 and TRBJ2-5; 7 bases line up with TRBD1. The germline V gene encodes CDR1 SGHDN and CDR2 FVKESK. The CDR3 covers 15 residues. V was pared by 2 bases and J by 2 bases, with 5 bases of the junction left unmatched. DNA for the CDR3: TGTGCCAGCAGCCAACAGGGGGACGGGCAAGAGACCCAGTACTTC. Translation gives CASSQQGDGQETQYF.

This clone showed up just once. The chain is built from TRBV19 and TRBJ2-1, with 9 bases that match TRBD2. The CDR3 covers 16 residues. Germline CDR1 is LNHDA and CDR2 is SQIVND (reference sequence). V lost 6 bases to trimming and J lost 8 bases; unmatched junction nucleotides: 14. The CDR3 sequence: CASSPPQGGRAYEQFF. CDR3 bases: TGTGCCAGTAGCCCACCCCAGGGCGGGAGGGCCTATGAGCAGTTCTTC.

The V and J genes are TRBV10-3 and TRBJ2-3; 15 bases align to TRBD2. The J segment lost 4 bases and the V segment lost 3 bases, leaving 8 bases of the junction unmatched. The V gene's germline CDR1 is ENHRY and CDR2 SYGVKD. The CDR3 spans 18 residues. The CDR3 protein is CAISDPLGLAGGADTQYF. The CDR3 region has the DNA TGTGCCATCAGTGACCCCCTGGGACTAGCGGGAGGAGCAGATACGCAGTATTTT.

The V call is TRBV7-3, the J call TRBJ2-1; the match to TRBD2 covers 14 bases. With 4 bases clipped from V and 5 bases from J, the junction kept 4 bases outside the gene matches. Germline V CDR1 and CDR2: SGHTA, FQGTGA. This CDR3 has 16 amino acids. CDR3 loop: CASSSAGLAGDNEQFF. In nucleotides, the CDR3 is TGTGCCAGCAGCTCAGCGGGACTAGCGGGAGACAATGAGCAGTTCTTC.

The CDR3 bases are TGCGCCAGCACAACAGGGGTAGGCACTGAAGCTTTCTTT. Translated: CASTTGVGTEAFF. J is TRBJ1-1 and V is TRBV5-1; TRBD1 agrees at 7 bases. The junction had 6 bases not matched to a gene; V was cut back by 6 bases and J by 4 bases. CDR3 size: 13 residues. Germline V gene lookup returns CDR1 SGHRS and CDR2 YFSETQ.

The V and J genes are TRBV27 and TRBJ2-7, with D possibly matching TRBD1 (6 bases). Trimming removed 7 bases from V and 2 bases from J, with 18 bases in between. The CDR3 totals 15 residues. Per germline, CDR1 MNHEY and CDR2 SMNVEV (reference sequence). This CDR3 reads CASTPRGQFPYEQYF. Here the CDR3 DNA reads TGTGCCAGCACCCCTAGAGGACAGTTCCCCTACGAGCAGTACTTC.

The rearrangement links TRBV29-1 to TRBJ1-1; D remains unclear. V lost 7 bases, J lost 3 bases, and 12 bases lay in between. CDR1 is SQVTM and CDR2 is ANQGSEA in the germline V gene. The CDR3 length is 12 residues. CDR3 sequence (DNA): TGCAGCGGACGTCTCCGTGACACTGAAGCTTTCTTT. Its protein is CSGRLRDTEAFF.

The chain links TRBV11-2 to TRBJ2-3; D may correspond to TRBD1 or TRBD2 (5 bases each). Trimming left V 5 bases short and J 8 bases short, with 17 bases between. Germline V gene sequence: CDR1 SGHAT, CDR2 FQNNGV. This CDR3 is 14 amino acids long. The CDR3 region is CASSASSLGVTQYF. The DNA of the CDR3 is TGTGCCAGCAGCGCCTCATCCCTGGGGGTTACGCAGTATTTT. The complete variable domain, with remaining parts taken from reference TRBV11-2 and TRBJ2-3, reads EAGVAQSPRYKIIEKRQSVAFWCNPISGHATLYWYQQILGQGPKLLIQFQNNGVVDDSQLPKDRFSAERLKGVDSTLKIQPAKLEDSAVYLCASSASSLGVTQYFGPGTRLTVL.

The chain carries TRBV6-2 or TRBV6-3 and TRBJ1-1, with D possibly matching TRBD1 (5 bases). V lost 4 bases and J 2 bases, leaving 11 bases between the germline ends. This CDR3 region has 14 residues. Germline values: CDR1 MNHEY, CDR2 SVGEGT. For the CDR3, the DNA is TGTGCCAGCAGTTTGCCGACAGCTAACACTGAAGCTTTCTTT. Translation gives CASSLPTANTEAFF.

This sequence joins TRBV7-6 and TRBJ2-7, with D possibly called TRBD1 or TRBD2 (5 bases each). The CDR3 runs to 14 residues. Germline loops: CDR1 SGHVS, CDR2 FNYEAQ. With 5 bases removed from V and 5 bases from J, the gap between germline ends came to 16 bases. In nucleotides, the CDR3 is TGTGCCAGCAGCCCTGCGGGCAGGGCGGACGAGCAGTACTTC. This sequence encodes CASSPAGRADEQYF. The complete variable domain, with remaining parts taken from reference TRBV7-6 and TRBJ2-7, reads GAGVSQSPRYKVTKRGQDVALRCDPISGHVSLYWYRQALGQGPEFLTYFNYEAQQDKSGLPNDRFSAERPEGSISTLTIQRTEQRDSAMYRCASSPAGRADEQYFGPGTRLTVT.

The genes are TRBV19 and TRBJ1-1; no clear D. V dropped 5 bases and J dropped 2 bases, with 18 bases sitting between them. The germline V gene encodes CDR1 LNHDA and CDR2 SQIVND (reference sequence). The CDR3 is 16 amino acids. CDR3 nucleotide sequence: TGTGCCAGTAGTCCGGAAAGGAGCAATCCAAACACTGAAGCTTTCTTT. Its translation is CASSPERSNPNTEAFF.

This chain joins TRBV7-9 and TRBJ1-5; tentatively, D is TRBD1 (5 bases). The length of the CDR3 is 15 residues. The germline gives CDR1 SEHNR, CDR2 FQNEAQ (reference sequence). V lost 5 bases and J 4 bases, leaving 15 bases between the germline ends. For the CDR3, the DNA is TGTGCCAGCAGCCCCTCCAGGGATGGGAATCAGCCCCAGCATTTT. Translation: CASSPSRDGNQPQHF.

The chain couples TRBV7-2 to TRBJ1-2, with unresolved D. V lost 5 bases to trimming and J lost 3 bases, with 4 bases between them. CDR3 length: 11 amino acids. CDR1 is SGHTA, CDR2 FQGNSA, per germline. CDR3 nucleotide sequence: TGTGCCAGCAGCCCCCACTATGGCTACACCTTC. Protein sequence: CASSPHYGYTF.

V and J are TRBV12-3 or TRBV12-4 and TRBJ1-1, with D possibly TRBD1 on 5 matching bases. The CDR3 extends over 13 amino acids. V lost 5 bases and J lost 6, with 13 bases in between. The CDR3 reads CASSGGVRAEAFF. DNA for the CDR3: TGTGCCAGCAGTGGGGGGGTACGGGCTGAAGCTTTCTTT.

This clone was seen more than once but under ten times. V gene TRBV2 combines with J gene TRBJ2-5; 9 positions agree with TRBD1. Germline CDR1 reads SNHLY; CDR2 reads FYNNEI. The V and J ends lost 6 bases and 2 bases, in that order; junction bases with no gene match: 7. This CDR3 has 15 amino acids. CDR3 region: CASREGQGKQETQYF. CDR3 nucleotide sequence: TGTGCCAGCAGGGAGGGACAGGGCAAACAAGAGACCCAGTACTTC.

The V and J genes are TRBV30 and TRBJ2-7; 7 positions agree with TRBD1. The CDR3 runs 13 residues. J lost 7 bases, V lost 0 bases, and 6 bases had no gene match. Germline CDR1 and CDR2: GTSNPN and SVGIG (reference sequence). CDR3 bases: TGTGCCTGGAGTGTCCAGGGGGTGTGGGAGCAGTACTTC. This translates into CAWSVQGVWEQYF.

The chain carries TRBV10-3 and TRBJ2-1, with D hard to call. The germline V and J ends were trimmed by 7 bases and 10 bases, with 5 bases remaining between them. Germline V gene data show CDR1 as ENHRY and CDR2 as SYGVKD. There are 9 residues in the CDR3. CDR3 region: CAINWEQFF. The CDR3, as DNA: TGTGCCATCAACTGGGAGCAGTTCTTC.